This TCR beta chain was retrieved from a study of T cell repertoires in cytomegalovirus infection. Study at large: CMV epitopes, recently identified HLA-C-restricted and well-studied HLA-B-restricted, were used. It was the public TCR beta signatures that indicated both CMV infection and matching HLA type.

Remarks on this clonotype: Its antigen is as yet unknown.

Via MiXCR, TCRdb re-called the reads, giving one row per CDR3 protein. The sample holds some 940,000 distinct CDR3 sequences, less than 40% seen once. Notes on the study in general: HLA-C-restricted, CMV-specific TCR beta clonotypes were dominant ex vivo.

Germline V gene sequence: CDR1 MGHRA, CDR2 YSYEKL. Trimming took off 1 base at V and 5 bases at J, with 12 bases between the two ends. This CDR3 is 14 amino acids long. Sequenced here: cultured CD8+ T cells from PBMCs, sampled from culture after CMV antigen stimulation. The sequence derives from a human donor in good health (CMV status not recorded). Some clones in this sample may be carry-over from other donors' samples. The chain combines TRBV4-1 with TRBJ2-7, with unresolved D. The CDR3 here is CASSQVLTGDEQYF. CDR3 nucleotides: TGCGCCAGCAGCCAAGTCTTGACGGGCGACGAGCAGTACTTC.